This T cell receptor (beta chain) emerged from a study of Ad26.COV2.S vaccination and SARS-CoV-2 variants. For the study at large: This donor came from the COV1001 trial of Ad26.COV2.S. Dosing was one shot or two shots 56 days apart. The study's findings and limits: Substantial post-vaccination breadth of spike-specific CD8+ and CD4+ T cell responses was reported.

With regard to this clone: No antigen is known for it.

Sample treatment: about 20 received Ad26.COV2.S at low or high dose, single or two shots; about 5 received placebo; per-sample allocation not given. Sampling occurred on day 63 after the first vaccine or placebo injection. The V gene's germline CDR1 is MGHRA and CDR2 YSYEKL. This CDR3 is built from 16 residues. The V end was cut by 0 bases, the J end by 2 bases, with 13 bases between. Profiled with immunoSEQ multiplex PCR; TCRdb holds only in-frame clones, not every one. The profile shows roughly 420,000 clones, about 91% of them singletons. The chain recombines TRBV4-1 with TRBJ2-5; D gene ambiguous. The source was peripheral blood, collected in a trial of Ad26.COV2.S vaccine versus placebo. This clonotype was obtained from a person between 18 and 65 years old who received the Ad26.COV2.S COVID-19 vaccine or a placebo. CDR3 residues: CASSQERPGQQETQYF. CDR3 DNA sequence: TGCGCCAGCAGCCAAGAACGGCCAGGTCAACAAGAGACCCAGTACTTC.